Below, 32 T cell receptor beta chains from the same sample are listed, as sequenced in a study of OX40 agonist ivuxolimab in advanced cancers. The data were produced by immunoSEQ multiplex PCR, yet TCRdb's version contains in-frame clones alone and is incomplete. The table has 50,000 to 70,000 clones, more than 80% seen once; the top ten hold roughly 1.1%. This material consisted of CD4+ or CD8+ T cells sorted from blood, taken in a trial of the OX40 agonist ivuxolimab. The source is an adult with an advanced solid tumor such as melanoma, head and neck, liver or kidney cancer.

The chain joins TRBV9 to TRBJ2-7; 8 bases agree with TRBD2. This CDR3 is 15 amino acids long. The germline V gene has CDR1 SGDLS and CDR2 YYNGEE. V was clipped by 5 bases and J by 0 bases; unmatched bases: 7. The CDR3 is CASSPTSGSSYEQYF. In DNA, the CDR3 is TGTGCCAGCAGTCCCACTAGCGGTAGCTCCTACGAGCAGTACTTC.

The chain combines TRBV29-1 with TRBJ2-1; 7 bases line up with TRBD2. V dropped 7 bases and J dropped 4; count of bases not matched to a gene: 13. The CDR3 runs to 15 residues. Germline V gene sequence: CDR1 SQVTM, CDR2 ANQGSEA. This chain's CDR3 is CSATAASGAYNEQFF. CDR3 coding DNA: TGCAGCGCCACTGCCGCTAGCGGAGCATACAATGAGCAGTTCTTC.

This clone appeared a few times. V is TRBV19 and J is TRBJ1-6; 9 nucleotides agree with TRBD1. V gave up 6 bases and J gave up 10 bases; unmatched junction bases: 16. This CDR3 region has 17 residues. Germline CDR1 reads LNHDA; CDR2 reads SQIVND (reference sequence). CDR3 sequence: CASRLRGQGAGDSPLHF. The DNA of the CDR3 is TGTGCCAGTAGGCTTCGGGGACAGGGCGCCGGGGACTCACCCCTCCACTTT.

This clone was recorded only once. The V and J genes are TRBV4-2 and TRBJ1-2, with no clear D. CDR3 length: 15 amino acids. CDR1 is LGHNA and CDR2 is YNFKEQ in the germline V gene. V lost 1 base to trimming and J lost 0 bases, with 9 bases between them. CDR3 DNA sequence: TGTGCCAGCAGCCAAGCAGGTAATCCTAACTATGGCTACACCTTC. This gives the protein CASSQAGNPNYGYTF.

The chain has TRBV29-1 and TRBJ2-7, with 7 nucleotides matching TRBD1. The junction had 9 bases not matched to a gene; V was cut back by 4 bases and J by 3 bases. The CDR3 consists of 14 residues. CDR1 SQVTM and CDR2 ANQGSEA come from the germline V gene. In DNA form, the CDR3 reads TGCAGCGTTGGGGTGGGGCAGGGGGACTACGAGCAGTACTTC. Encoded protein: CSVGVGQGDYEQYF.

The chain joins TRBV4-1 to TRBJ2-3; maybe TRBD2 (5 bases). The CDR3 covers 17 residues. With 0 bases removed from V and 1 base from J, the gap between germline ends came to 14 bases. Germline CDR1 reads MGHRA; CDR2 reads YSYEKL. CDR3: CASSQDFRTPGTDTQYF. The CDR3 nucleotides read TGCGCCAGCAGCCAAGATTTCAGGACTCCAGGCACAGATACGCAGTATTTT.

The chain recombines TRBV5-1 with TRBJ2-1, with D perhaps being TRBD1 or TRBD2 (5 bases each). V lost 4 bases to trimming and J lost 2 bases, with 13 bases between them. Germline V CDR1 and CDR2: SGHRS, YFSETQ. This CDR3 contains 15 residues. The DNA of the CDR3 is TGCGCCAGCAGCCTTGGGGGAGCTACCTACAATGAGCAGTTCTTC. Translating gives CASSLGGATYNEQFF.

This clone was counted between two and nine times. V is TRBV6-1 and J is TRBJ1-5; D is undetermined. V was pared by 4 bases and J by 2 bases, with 6 bases between. Germline CDR1 MNHNS, CDR2 SASEGT. CDR3 size: 13 residues. The CDR3 nucleotides read TGTGCCAGCAGTGTCGGGGGCAATCAGCCCCAGCATTTT. Residues: CASSVGGNQPQHF.

The rearrangement links TRBV11-1 to TRBJ2-7; D is perhaps TRBD1 (6 bases). Trimming left V 5 bases short and J 3 bases short, with 8 bases between. This CDR3 comprises 12 residues. Germline CDR1 SGHAT, CDR2 FQDESV (reference sequence). The CDR3 DNA sequence: TGTGCCAGCAGCGAACAGGGCTACGAGCAGTACTTC. Protein: CASSEQGYEQYF.

The chain carries TRBV19 and TRBJ2-5; 9 positions agree with TRBD1. CDR3 length equals 14 residues. CDR1 is LNHDA, CDR2 SQIVND, per germline (reference sequence). The trim removed 4 bases at V and 2 bases at J, leaving 2 bases unmatched. The CDR3 protein is CASSRDRVQETQYF. Here the CDR3 DNA reads TGTGCCAGTAGTAGGGACAGGGTACAAGAGACCCAGTACTTC.

This clone was seen only once. V is TRBV27 and J is TRBJ2-7, with TRBD1 matching over 7 bases. The CDR3 runs 16 residues. From germline, CDR1 is MNHEY and CDR2 SMNVEV (reference sequence). V was pared by 6 bases and J by 6 bases, with 17 bases of the junction left unmatched. CDR3 residues: CASRPDRMGQTGEQYF. The CDR3 bases are TGTGCCAGCAGGCCGGACCGCATGGGACAGACAGGCGAGCAGTACTTC.

This chain links TRBV2 with TRBJ2-3; possibly TRBD1 for D (7 bases). CDR1 and CDR2 (germline): SNHLY, FYNNEI. The V end was cut by 1 base, the J end by 6 bases, with 17 bases between. The CDR3 spans 16 residues. The CDR3 sequence is CASSEGPGGNLDTQYF. In DNA form, the CDR3 reads TGTGCCAGCAGTGAAGGCCCAGGGGGGAATTTGGATACGCAGTATTTT.

This chain joins TRBV30 and TRBJ2-7, with a tentative D call TRBD2 (6 bases). Between the trimmed V and J ends, which lost 2 bases and 2 bases, there was a span of 10 bases. This CDR3 has 13 amino acids. Germline lookup yields CDR1 GTSNPN and CDR2 SVGIG (reference sequence). The CDR3: CAWSRGIAYEQYF. The CDR3 DNA sequence: TGTGCCTGGAGTCGCGGGATAGCCTACGAGCAGTACTTC.

The rearrangement joins TRBV18 to TRBJ2-1; possibly TRBD1 or TRBD2 for D (6 bases each). Germline loops: CDR1 KGHSH, CDR2 LQKENI. This CDR3 is 13 amino acids long. V was clipped by 6 bases and J by 9 bases, with 15 bases between them. CDR3 residues: CASSLGGMGEQFF. As DNA, the CDR3 is TGTGCCAGCTCGCTAGGGGGGATGGGTGAGCAGTTCTTC.

V gene TRBV20-1 combines with J gene TRBJ1-2, with D unclear. CDR1 is DFQATT and CDR2 is SNEGSKA in the germline V gene (reference sequence). CDR3 length: 11 residues. The V and J ends lost 0 bases and 7 bases respectively, with 6 bases between them. DNA for the CDR3: TGCAGTGCTAGAGATCGGGGTGGCTACACCTTC. The encoded protein is CSARDRGGYTF.

The chain couples TRBV28 to TRBJ1-4; D gene unclear. Germline V CDR1 and CDR2: MDHEN, SYDVKM. The CDR3 consists of 15 residues. V shed 5 bases and J shed 0 bases, with 10 bases lying between them. The CDR3 spells CASSLTFATNEKLFF. CDR3 nucleotide sequence: TGTGCCAGCAGTCTCACCTTTGCAACTAATGAAAAACTGTTTTTT.

This chain uses TRBV5-1 with TRBJ2-1; TRBD1 aligns across 8 bases. Losses at the gene ends were 2 bases for V and 8 bases for J; bases not matched to a gene: 3. This CDR3 has 13 residues. Germline values: CDR1 SGHRS, CDR2 YFSETQ. This CDR3 is CASSLAGGYEQFF. CDR3 nucleotides: TGCGCCAGCAGCTTAGCAGGGGGCTATGAGCAGTTCTTC.

The J gene is TRBJ2-3, the V gene TRBV7-2; 13 bases match TRBD2. With V trimmed by 5 bases and J by 1 base, 12 bases remained unmatched. CDR1 and CDR2 (germline): SGHTA, FQGNSA. The CDR3 consists of 19 residues. This CDR3 is CASSTQGLAGVVGTDTQYF. The DNA of the CDR3 is TGTGCCAGCAGCACCCAAGGACTAGCGGGGGTCGTTGGCACAGATACGCAGTATTTT.

This clone was counted a single time. The chain employs TRBV10-3 and TRBJ1-3; D is ambiguous. CDR1 and CDR2 (germline): ENHRY, SYGVKD. The V end was cut by 10 bases, the J end by 1 base, with 11 bases between. The CDR3 runs to 13 residues. CDR3 DNA sequence: TGTGCCAGCGAATTGGGGTCTGGAAACACCATATATTTT. It encodes CASELGSGNTIYF.

The table lists this clone with a count of one. CDR3 amino acids: CASSELRDTQYF. Written as DNA, the CDR3 is TGCGCCAGCAGCGAACTACGAGATACGCAGTATTTT. This chain joins TRBV5-1 and TRBJ2-3; D remains ambiguous. This CDR3 is built from 12 residues. Trimming took 4 bases from V and 5 from J, leaving 8 bases between them. Germline CDR1 is SGHRS and CDR2 is YFSETQ.

This clone was observed a few times. The chain carries TRBV5-1 and TRBJ2-3, with TRBD2 matching 9 bases. This CDR3 is 16 amino acids long. V lost 0 bases, J lost 7 bases, and 9 bases stayed unmatched. Germline-derived CDR1 and CDR2 are SGHRS and YFSETQ. The chain's CDR3 is CASSLVPSGTSYTQYF. CDR3 bases: TGCGCCAGCAGCTTGGTGCCTAGCGGGACCTCCTATACGCAGTATTTT.

This chain links TRBV7-2 with TRBJ1-5; tentatively, D is TRBD1 (6 bases). The CDR3 consists of 13 residues. The germline V gene encodes CDR1 SGHTA and CDR2 FQGNSA. Trimming pared 5 bases from V and 6 bases from J, leaving 11 bases between. In DNA form, the CDR3 reads TGTGCCAGCAGCAGAAAACAGGGTCAGCCCCAGCATTTT. This codes for CASSRKQGQPQHF. Looking up the rest from reference TRBV7-2 and TRBJ1-5 gives the full variable domain: GAGVSQSPSNKVTEKGKDVELRCDPISGHTALYWYRQSLGQGLEFLIYFQGNSAPDKSGLPSDRFSAERTGGSVSTLTIQRTQQEDSAVYLCASSRKQGQPQHFGDGTRLSIL.

The V gene is TRBV5-1, the J gene TRBJ2-3; D is uncertain. Deletions cut 1 base from V and 0 bases from J, with 9 bases between. The CDR3 is 15 amino acids. CDR1 and CDR2 from the germline V gene are SGHRS and YFSETQ. Written as DNA, the CDR3 is TGCGCCAGCAGCTTGCGAACTGACAGCACAGATACGCAGTATTTT. This translates into CASSLRTDSTDTQYF.

The genes are TRBV7-9 and TRBJ1-2, with TRBD1 matching 8 bases. Germline V lookup: CDR1 SEHNR, CDR2 FQNEAQ (reference sequence). Trimming took 4 bases from V and 3 from J; bases not matched to a gene: 10. The CDR3 has 16 residues. Written as DNA, the CDR3 is TGTGCCAGCAGCTCCCCTTACAGGGGGGTTGACTATGGCTACACCTTC. It codes for CASSSPYRGVDYGYTF.

The V call is TRBV20-1, the J call TRBJ2-5; TRBD2 matches 9 bases. The CDR3 is made up of 11 amino acids. V shed 6 bases and J 5 bases; nucleotides not matched to a gene: 1. Germline V gene data show CDR1 as DFQATT and CDR2 as SNEGSKA (reference sequence). The chain's CDR3 is CSAAGGETQYF. CDR3 sequence (DNA): TGCAGTGCGGCGGGAGGGGAGACCCAGTACTTC.

This chain connects TRBV7-2 to TRBJ2-3, with D unclear. Per the germline V gene, CDR1 is SGHTA and CDR2 is FQGNSA. The CDR3 runs 15 residues. Trimming pared 2 bases from V and 0 bases from J, leaving 9 bases between. CDR3 bases: TGTGCCAGCAGCTTATGGCGTTCTAGCACAGATACGCAGTATTTT. Its translation is CASSLWRSSTDTQYF.

The V gene is TRBV10-3, the J gene TRBJ1-1; TRBD1 agrees at 8 bases. This CDR3 comprises 14 residues. Losses at the gene ends were 8 bases for V and 1 base for J; bases not matched to a gene: 6. The germline CDR1 and CDR2 sequences are ENHRY and SYGVKD. CDR3: CAIGRTGRNTEAFF. DNA for the CDR3: TGTGCCATCGGTCGGACAGGGAGGAACACTGAAGCTTTCTTT.

This rearrangement joins TRBV6-5 to TRBJ2-3; D is uncertain. Trimming took off 5 bases at V and 3 bases at J, with 12 bases between the two ends. Per germline, CDR1 MNHEY and CDR2 SVGAGI. The CDR3 is made up of 14 amino acids. The DNA for the CDR3 is TGTGCCAGCAGTCCCGGAGTGGGAACAGATACGCAGTATTTT. Protein sequence: CASSPGVGTDTQYF.

This clone was observed a few times. The chain is built from TRBV2 and TRBJ2-1, with D uncertain. The CDR3 contains 13 residues. V dropped 7 bases and J dropped 9 bases, with 16 bases sitting between them. The germline V gene encodes CDR1 SNHLY and CDR2 FYNNEI. The DNA of the CDR3 is TGTGCCAGCACCCCTGGGGTATATAGTGAGCAGTTCTTC. This codes for CASTPGVYSEQFF.

The chain uses TRBV5-4 and TRBJ1-1; D possibly corresponds to TRBD1 (6 bases). CDR1 and CDR2 (germline): SGHNT, YYREEE (reference sequence). Trimming left V 4 bases short and J 1 base short, with 8 bases between. The CDR3 covers 13 residues. DNA for the CDR3: TGTGCCAGCAGCGTGGACAGGAACACTGAAGCTTTCTTT. This gives the protein CASSVDRNTEAFF.

This chain uses TRBV4-1 with TRBJ2-7, with 12 bases identical to TRBD2. The CDR3 has 18 amino acids. J lost 1 base, V lost 2 bases, and 9 bases had no gene match. Looked up from germline, CDR1 is MGHRA and CDR2 is YSYEKL. Here the CDR3 reads CASSQIRGGLAGSYEQYF. The CDR3 DNA reads TGCGCCAGCAGCCAAATCAGAGGGGGACTAGCGGGTTCCTACGAGCAGTACTTC.

On this clone itself: Different DNA sequences within this sample yield the same CDR3. This rearrangement joins TRBV11-3 to TRBJ2-3, with unresolved D. Trimming stripped 1 base from V and 2 bases from J, with 4 bases between. The CDR3 runs to 13 residues. Germline-derived CDR1 and CDR2 are SGHNT and YENEEA. DNA of the CDR3: TGTGCCAGCAGCTTAGGCCCCACAGATACGCAGTATTTT. The encoded protein is CASSLGPTDTQYF.